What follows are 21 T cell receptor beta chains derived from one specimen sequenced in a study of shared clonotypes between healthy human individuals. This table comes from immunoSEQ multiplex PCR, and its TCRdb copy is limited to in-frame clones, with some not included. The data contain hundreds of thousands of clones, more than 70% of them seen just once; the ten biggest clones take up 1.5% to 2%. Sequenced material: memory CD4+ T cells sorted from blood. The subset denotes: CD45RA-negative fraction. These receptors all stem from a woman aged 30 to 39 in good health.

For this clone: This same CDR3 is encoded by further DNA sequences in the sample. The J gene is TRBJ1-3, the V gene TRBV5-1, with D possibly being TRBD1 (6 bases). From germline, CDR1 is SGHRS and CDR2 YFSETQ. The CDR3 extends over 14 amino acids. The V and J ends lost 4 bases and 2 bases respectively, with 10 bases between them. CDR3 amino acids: CASSQGTAGNTIYF. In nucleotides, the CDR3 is TGCGCCAGCAGCCAGGGGACTGCTGGAAACACCATATATTTT.

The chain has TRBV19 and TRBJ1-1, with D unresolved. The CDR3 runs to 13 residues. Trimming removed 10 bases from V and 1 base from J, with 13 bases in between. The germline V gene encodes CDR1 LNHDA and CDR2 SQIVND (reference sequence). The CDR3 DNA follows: TGTGCCACCCGACGTTTAGCGAACACTGAAGCTTTCTTT. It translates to CATRRLANTEAFF.

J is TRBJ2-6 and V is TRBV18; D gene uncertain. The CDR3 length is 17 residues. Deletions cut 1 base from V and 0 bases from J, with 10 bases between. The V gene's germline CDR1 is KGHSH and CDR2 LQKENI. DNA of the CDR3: TGTGCCAGCTCACCACGCCAGAGTTTCTCTGGGGCCAACGTCCTGACTTTC. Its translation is CASSPRQSFSGANVLTF.

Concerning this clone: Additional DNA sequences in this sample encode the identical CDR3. The CDR3 coding sequence is TGCAGTGCCACCGAGTATGGCTACACCTTC. Its translation: CSATEYGYTF. This chain links TRBV20-1 with TRBJ1-2, with D uncertain. Germline CDR1 and CDR2: DFQATT and SNEGSKA (reference sequence). V was clipped by 6 bases and J by 5 bases, with 7 bases between them. The CDR3 runs to 10 residues.

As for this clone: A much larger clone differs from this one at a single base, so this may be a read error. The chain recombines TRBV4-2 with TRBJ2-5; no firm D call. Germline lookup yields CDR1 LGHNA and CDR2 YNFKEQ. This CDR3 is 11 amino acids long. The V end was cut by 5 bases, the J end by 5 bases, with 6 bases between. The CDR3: CASSFGETQYF. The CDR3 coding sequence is TGTGCCAGCAGCTTTGGGGAGACCCAGTACTTC.

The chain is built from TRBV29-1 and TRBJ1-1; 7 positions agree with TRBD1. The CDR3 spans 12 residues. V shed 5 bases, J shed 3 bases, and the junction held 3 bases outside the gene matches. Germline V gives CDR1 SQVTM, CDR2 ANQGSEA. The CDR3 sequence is CSVQGGYTEAFF. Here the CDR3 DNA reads TGCAGCGTTCAGGGGGGTTACACTGAAGCTTTCTTT.

The CDR3 DNA is TGTGCCAGCAGCCCCAGGGTGGGAATTAGCACAGATACGCAGTATTTT. It is translated as CASSPRVGISTDTQYF. V is TRBV7-8 and J is TRBJ2-3; a possible D gene is TRBD1 (5 bases). Germline lookup yields CDR1 SGHVS and CDR2 FQNEAQ. Trimming left V 5 bases short and J 0 bases short, with 15 bases between. The CDR3 totals 16 residues.

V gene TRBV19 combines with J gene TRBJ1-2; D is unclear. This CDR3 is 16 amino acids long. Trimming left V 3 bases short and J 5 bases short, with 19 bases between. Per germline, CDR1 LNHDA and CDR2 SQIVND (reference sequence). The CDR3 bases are TGTGCCAGTAGTATCCTTTCGGAGCCTGAAGCTTATGGCTACACCTTC. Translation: CASSILSEPEAYGYTF.

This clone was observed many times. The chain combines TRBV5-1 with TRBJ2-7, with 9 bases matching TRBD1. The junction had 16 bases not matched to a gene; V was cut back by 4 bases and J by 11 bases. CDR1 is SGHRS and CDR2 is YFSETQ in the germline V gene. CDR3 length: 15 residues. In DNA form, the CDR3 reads TGCGCCAGCAGCCATGGGGACAGGGACGCCCGTGGCGAGTACTTC. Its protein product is CASSHGDRDARGEYF.

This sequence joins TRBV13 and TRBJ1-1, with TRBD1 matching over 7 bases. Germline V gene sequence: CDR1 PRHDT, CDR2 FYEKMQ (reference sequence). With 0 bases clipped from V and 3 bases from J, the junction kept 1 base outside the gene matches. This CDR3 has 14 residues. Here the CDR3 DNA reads TGTGCCAGCAGCTTAGGCAGGGGGGACACTGAAGCTTTCTTT. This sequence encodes CASSLGRGDTEAFF.

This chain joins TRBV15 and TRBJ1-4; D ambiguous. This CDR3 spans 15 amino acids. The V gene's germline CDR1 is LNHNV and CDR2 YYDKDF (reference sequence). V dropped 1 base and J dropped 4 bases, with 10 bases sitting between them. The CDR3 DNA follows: TGTGCCACCAGCAGAGGTTCGGCCTTTAATGAAAAACTGTTTTTT. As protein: CATSRGSAFNEKLFF.

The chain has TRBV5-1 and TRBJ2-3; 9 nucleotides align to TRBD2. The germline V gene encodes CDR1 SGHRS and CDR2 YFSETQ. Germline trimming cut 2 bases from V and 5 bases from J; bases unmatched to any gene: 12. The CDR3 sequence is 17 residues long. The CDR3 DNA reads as TGCGCCAGCAGCTTCGGCCCCCCTAGCGGGACTGGAGATACGCAGTATTTT. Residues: CASSFGPPSGTGDTQYF.

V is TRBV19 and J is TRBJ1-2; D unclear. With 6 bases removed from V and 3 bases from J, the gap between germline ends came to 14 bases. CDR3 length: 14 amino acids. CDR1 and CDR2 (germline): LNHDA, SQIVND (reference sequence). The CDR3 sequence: CASSQIMRYYGYTF. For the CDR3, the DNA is TGTGCCAGTAGCCAAATAATGAGGTACTATGGCTACACCTTC.

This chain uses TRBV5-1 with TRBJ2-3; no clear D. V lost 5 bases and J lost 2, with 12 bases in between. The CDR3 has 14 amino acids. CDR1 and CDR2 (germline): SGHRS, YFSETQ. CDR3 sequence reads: CASSSQSPTDTQYF. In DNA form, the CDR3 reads TGCGCCAGCAGTAGTCAGAGTCCCACAGATACGCAGTATTTT.

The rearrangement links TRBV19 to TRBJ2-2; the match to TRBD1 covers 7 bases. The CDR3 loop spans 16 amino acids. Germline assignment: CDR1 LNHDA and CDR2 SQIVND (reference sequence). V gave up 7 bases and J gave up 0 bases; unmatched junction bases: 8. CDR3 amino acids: CASKVWDRANTGELFF. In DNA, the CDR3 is TGTGCCAGTAAGGTTTGGGACAGAGCGAACACCGGGGAGCTGTTTTTT. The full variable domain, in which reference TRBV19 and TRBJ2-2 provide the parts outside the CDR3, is DGGITQSPKYLFRKEGQNVTLSCEQNLNHDAMYWYRQDPGQGLRLIYYSQIVNDFQKGDIAEGYSVSREKKESFPLTVTSAQKNPTAFYLCASKVWDRANTGELFFGEGSRLTVL.

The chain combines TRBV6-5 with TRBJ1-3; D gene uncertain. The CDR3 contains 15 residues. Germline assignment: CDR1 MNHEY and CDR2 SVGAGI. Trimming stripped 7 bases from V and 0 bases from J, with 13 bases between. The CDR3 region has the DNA TGTGCCAGCAAACCTCAAGCGAGCTCTGGAAACACCATATATTTT. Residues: CASKPQASSGNTIYF.

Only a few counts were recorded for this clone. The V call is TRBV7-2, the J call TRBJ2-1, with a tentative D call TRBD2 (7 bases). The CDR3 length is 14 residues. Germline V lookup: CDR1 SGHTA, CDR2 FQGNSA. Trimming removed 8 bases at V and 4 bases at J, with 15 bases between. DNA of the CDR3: TGTGCCAGCCTGAAAGGGGGGGTTTACAATGAGCAGTTCTTC. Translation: CASLKGGVYNEQFF.

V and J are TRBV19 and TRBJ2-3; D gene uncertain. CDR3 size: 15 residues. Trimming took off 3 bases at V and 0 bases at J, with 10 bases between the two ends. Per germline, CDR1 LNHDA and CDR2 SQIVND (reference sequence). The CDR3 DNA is TGTGCCAGTAGTATCTGGACCTCTAGCACAGATACGCAGTATTTT. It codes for CASSIWTSSTDTQYF.

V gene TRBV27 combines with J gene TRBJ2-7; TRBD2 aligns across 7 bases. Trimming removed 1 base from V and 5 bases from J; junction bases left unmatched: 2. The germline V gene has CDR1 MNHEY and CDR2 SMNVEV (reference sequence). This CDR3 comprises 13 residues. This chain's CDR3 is CASSLYRGDEQYF. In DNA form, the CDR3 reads TGTGCCAGCAGTTTATACCGGGGGGACGAGCAGTACTTC.

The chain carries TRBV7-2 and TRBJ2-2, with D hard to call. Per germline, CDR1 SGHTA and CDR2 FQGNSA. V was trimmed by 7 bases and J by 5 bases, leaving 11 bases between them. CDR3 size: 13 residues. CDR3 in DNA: TGTGCCAGCACGGGCCAGCAAACCGGGGAGCTGTTTTTT. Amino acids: CASTGQQTGELFF.

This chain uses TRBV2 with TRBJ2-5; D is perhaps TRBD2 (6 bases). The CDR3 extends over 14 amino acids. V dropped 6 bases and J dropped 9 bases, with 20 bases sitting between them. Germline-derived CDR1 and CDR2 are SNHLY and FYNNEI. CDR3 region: CASSGRVASAAQYF. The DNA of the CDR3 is TGTGCCAGCAGCGGAAGAGTGGCTAGCGCAGCCCAGTACTTC.